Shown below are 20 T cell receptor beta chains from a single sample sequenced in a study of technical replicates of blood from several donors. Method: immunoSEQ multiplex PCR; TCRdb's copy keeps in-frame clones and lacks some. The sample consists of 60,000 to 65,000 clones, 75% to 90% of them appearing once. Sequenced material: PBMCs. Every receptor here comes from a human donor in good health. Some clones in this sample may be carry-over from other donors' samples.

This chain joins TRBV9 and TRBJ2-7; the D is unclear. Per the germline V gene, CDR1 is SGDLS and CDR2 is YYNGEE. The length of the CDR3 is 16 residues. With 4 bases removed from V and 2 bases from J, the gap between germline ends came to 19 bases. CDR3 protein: CASSPRSLLSPYEQYF. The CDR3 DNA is TGTGCCAGCAGCCCCCGAAGTCTCCTAAGCCCCTACGAGCAGTACTTC.

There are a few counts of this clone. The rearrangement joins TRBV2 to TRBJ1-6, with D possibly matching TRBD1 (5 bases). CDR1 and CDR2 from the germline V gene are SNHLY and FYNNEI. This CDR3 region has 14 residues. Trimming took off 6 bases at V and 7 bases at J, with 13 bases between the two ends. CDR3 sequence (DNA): TGTGCCAGCAGAGGTACAGGCCCCAATTCACCCCTCCACTTT. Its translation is CASRGTGPNSPLHF.

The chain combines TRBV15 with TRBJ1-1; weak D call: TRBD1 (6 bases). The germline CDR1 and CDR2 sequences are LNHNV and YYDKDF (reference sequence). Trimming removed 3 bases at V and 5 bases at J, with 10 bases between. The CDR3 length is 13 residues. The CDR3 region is CATSRGGQTEAFF. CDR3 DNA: TGTGCCACCAGCAGGGGGGGGCAGACTGAAGCTTTCTTT.

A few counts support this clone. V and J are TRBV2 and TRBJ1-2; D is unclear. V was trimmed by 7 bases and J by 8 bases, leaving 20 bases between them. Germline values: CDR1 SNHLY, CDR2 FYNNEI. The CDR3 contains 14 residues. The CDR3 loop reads CASTPGVSFGGYTF. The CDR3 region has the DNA TGTGCCAGCACCCCCGGGGTTTCCTTCGGGGGCTACACCTTC.

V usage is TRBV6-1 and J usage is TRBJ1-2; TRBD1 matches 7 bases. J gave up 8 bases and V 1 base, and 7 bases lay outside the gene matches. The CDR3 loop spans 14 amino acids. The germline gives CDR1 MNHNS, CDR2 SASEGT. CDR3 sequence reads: CASSEGPTGYGYTF. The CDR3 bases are TGTGCCAGCAGTGAAGGACCGACAGGGTACGGCTACACCTTC.

CDR3 amino acids: CASSPQGTLNTEAFF. In nucleotides, the CDR3 is TGTGCCAGCAGCCCCCAGGGTACTCTGAACACTGAAGCTTTCTTT. This sequence joins TRBV9 and TRBJ1-1; perhaps TRBD1 as D (5 bases). This CDR3 region has 15 residues. V lost 4 bases and J lost 0, with 13 bases in between. Germline CDR1 reads SGDLS; CDR2 reads YYNGEE. Using reference TRBV9 and TRBJ1-1 for the parts outside the CDR3, the full variable domain is DSGVTQTPKHLITATGQRVTLRCSPRSGDLSVYWYQQSLDQGLQFLIQYYNGEERAKGNILERFSAQQFPDLHSELNLSSLELGDSALYFCASSPQGTLNTEAFFGQGTRLTVV.

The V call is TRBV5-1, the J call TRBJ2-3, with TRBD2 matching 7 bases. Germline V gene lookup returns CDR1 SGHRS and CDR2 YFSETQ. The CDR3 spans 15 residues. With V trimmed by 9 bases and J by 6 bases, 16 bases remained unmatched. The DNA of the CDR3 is TGCGCCACGGCTCCGGGGGGTCCCGTTGTGGATACGCAGTATTTT. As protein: CATAPGGPVVDTQYF.

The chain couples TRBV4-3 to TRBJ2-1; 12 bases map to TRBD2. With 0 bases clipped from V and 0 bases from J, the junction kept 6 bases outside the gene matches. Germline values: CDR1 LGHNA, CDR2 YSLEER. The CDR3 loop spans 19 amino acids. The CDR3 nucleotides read TGCGCCAGCAGCCAAGAGAGTACTAGCGGGAGGAGCTCCTACAATGAGCAGTTCTTC. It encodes CASSQESTSGRSSYNEQFF.

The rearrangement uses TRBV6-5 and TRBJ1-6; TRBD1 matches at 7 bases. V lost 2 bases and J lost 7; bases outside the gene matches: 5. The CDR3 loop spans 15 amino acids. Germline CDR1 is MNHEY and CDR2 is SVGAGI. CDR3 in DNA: TGTGCCAGCAGTTACCGGGACAGAAAAAATTCACCCCTCCACTTT. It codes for CASSYRDRKNSPLHF.

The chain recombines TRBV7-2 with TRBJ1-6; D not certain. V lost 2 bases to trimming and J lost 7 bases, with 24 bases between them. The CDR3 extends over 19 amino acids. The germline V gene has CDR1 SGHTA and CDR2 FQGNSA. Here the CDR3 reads CASSLRQRGTPPANSPLHF. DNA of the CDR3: TGTGCCAGCAGCTTAAGGCAGCGGGGAACTCCTCCGGCCAATTCACCCCTCCACTTT. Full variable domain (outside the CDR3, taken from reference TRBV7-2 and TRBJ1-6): GAGVSQSPSNKVTEKGKDVELRCDPISGHTALYWYRQSLGQGLEFLIYFQGNSAPDKSGLPSDRFSAERTGGSVSTLTIQRTQQEDSAVYLCASSLRQRGTPPANSPLHFGNGTRLTVT.

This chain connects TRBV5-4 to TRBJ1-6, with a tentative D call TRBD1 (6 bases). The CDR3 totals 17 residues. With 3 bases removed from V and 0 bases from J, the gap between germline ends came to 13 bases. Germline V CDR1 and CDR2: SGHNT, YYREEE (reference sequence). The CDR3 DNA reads TGTGCCAGCAGCTACGGGACACCGAGCTCCTATAATTCACCCCTCCACTTT. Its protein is CASSYGTPSSYNSPLHF.

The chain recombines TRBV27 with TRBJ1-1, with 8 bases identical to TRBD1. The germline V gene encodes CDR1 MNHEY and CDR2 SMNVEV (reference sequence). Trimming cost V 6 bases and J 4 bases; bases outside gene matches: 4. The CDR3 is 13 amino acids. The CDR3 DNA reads TGTGCCAGCAGCCCAGGGGGCATCACTGAAGCTTTCTTT. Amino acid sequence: CASSPGGITEAFF.

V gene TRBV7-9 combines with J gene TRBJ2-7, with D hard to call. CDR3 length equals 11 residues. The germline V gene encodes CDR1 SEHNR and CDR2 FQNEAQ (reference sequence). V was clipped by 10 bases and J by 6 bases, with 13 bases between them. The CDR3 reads CATSLGPEQYF. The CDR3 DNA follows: TGTGCCACCTCGCTGGGCCCCGAGCAGTACTTC.

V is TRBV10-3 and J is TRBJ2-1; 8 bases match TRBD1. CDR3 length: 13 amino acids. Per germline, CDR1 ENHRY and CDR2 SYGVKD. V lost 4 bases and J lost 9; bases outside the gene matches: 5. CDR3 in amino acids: CAISVQGDSEQFF. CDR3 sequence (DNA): TGTGCCATCAGTGTACAGGGGGACAGTGAGCAGTTCTTC.

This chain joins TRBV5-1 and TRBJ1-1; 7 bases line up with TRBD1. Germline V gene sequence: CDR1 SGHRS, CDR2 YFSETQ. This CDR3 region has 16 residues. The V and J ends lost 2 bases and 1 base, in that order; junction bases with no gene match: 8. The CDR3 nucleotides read TGCGCCAGCAGCTTAGGAGACAGGGTGACGAACACTGAAGCTTTCTTT. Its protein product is CASSLGDRVTNTEAFF.

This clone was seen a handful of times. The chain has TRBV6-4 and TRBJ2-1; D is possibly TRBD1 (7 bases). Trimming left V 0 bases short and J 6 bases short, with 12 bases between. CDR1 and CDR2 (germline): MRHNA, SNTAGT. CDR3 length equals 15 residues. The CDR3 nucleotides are TGTGCCAGCAGTGACTCGGCGGGACAGTTCAATGAGCAGTTCTTC. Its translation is CASSDSAGQFNEQFF.

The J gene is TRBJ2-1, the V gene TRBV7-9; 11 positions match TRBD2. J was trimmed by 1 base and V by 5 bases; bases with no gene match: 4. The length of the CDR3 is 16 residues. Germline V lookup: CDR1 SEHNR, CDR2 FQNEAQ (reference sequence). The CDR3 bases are TGTGCCAGCAGCCCCGGGACTAGCGGATCCTACAATGAGCAGTTCTTC. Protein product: CASSPGTSGSYNEQFF.

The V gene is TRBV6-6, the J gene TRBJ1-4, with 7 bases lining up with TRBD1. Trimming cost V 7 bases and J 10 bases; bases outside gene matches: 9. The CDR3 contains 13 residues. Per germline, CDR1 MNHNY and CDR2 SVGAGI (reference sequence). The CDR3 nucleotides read TGTGCCAGCACCGTGGGACAGAACTTAAAACTGTTTTTT. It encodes CASTVGQNLKLFF.

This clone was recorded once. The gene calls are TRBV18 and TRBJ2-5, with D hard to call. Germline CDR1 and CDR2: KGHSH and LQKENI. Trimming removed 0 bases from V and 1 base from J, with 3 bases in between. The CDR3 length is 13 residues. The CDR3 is CASSPPGQETQYF. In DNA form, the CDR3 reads TGTGCCAGCTCACCACCCGGCCAAGAGACCCAGTACTTC.

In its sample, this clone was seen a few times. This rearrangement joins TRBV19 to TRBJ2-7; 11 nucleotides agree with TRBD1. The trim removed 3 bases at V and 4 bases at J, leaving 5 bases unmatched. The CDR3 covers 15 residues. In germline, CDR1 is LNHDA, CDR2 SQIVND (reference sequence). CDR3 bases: TGTGCCAGTAGTATCCTGGGACAGGGGGTTTACGAGCAGTACTTC. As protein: CASSILGQGVYEQYF.